This T cell receptor (beta chain) was sequenced in a study of T cells in Graves' hyperthyroidism and ophthalmopathy. This CDR3 has 14 residues. From germline, CDR1 is KGHDR and CDR2 SFDVKD. Trimming cost V 4 bases and J 6 bases; bases outside gene matches: 7. With respect to this clonotype: Its matching antigen is unknown.

Amplification of TCR beta CDR3 regions was performed using RNA transcripts as template. The HTBI primer set was used in a first-round RT-PCR of the TCR CDR3. Using its own MiXCR run on the multiplex PCR reads, TCRdb lists one record per CDR3 protein. The sample contains approximately 640,000 distinct CDR3 sequences, about 45% of which appear only once. Notes on the study in general: Researchers report that a 13 V-J model separated ophthalmopathy from stable hyperthyroidism.

Diagnosis relied on clinical symptoms, serum thyroxine and TRAb, thyroid ultrasound and orbital computed tomography. The chain carries TRBV24-1 and TRBJ1-1; 7 positions agree with TRBD1. The sample was peripheral blood or thyroid tissue (not recorded which). The clonotype comes from an adult man with Graves' disease, either hyperthyroidism or ophthalmopathy (not recorded which). The CDR3, as DNA: TGTGCCACCAGTGAACCGGGACAGTTAGCTGAAGCTTTCTTT. Protein: CATSEPGQLAEAFF.